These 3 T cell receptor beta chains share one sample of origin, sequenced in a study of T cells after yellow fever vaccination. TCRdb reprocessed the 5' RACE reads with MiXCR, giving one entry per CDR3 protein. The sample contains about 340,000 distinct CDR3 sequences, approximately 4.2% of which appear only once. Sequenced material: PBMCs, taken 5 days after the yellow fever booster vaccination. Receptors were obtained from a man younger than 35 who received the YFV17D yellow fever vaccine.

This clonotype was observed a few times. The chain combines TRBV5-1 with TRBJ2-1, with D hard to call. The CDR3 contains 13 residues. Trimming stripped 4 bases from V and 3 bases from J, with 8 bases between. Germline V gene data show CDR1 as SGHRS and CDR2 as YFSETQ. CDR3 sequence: CASSVGLYNEQFF. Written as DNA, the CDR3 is TGCGCCAGCAGCGTCGGGCTCTACAATGAGCAGTTCTTC. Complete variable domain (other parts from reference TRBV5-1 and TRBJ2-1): KAGVTQTPRYLIKTRGQQVTLSCSPISGHRSVSWYQQTPGQGLQFLFEYFSETQRNKGNFPGRFSGRQFSNSRSEMNVSTLELGDSALYLCASSVGLYNEQFFGPGTRLTVL.

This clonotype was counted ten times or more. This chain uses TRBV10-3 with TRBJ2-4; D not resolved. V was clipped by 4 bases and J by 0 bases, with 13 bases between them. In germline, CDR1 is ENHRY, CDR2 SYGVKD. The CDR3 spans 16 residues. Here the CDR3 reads CAISASRMVAKNIQYF. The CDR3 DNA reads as TGTGCCATCAGTGCGAGTCGTATGGTAGCCAAAAACATTCAGTACTTC.

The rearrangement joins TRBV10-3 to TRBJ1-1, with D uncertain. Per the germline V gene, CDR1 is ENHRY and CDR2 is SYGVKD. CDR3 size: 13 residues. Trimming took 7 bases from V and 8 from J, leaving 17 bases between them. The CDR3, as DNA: TGTGCCATCACCAACCCGGGAGACCGGGAAGCTTTCTTT. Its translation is CAITNPGDREAFF.